This T cell receptor beta chain originates from a study of beta chain features in type 1 diabetes (dated by TCRdb to 2017 to 2018). For context, the study as a whole: Mean age, gender distribution, total cell number and subset yield did not differ between patients and healthy donors. Across all samples, roughly 110,000,000 sorted cells were examined, and cell number per subset correlated strongly with RNA yield. In the study, TCRB repertoires of sorted circulating CD4+ T cell subsets from recently diagnosed type 1 diabetes patients were compared with those of matched healthy donors. Whereas all 30 or so donors provided naive and central memory subsets, regulatory and stem cell-like memory subsets were isolated from just 8 patients and roughly 8 healthy donors.

CDR1 MGHDK and CDR2 SYGVNS are derived from the germline V gene. Germline trimming: 2 bases from V, 1 base from J; junction bases outside gene matches: 8. The CDR3 goes from the cysteine to the phenylalanine over 16 residues. Kept here is only the CDR3 DNA, which spans 48 bases and is read in frame from base 1. Broad study findings and their caveats: Type 1 diabetes patients showed a moderate but significant shortening of TCRB CDR3 length in all four CD4+ subsets. Naive, central memory and regulatory TCRB repertoires appeared to be more similar among patients than among healthy donors. Because small numbers of individuals were included in the HLA sub-analyses, any influence of HLA type on TCRB rearrangement was left unresolved. Fewer insertions and more nucleotide deletions at VDJ recombination sites were observed in patients with type 1 diabetes, implying thymic rearrangement abnormalities. Because cDNA was sequenced instead of genomic DNA, highly expressing activated cells could be over-represented, though the groups showed no difference in activation or CD3 levels. Shorter templates might have been favored by PCR, but patient and control samples were amplified and corrected together, so both groups would have been affected equally by any skew.

All of the isolated RNA was reverse transcribed with the High Capacity cDNA Reverse Transcription Kit, so expressed TCRB transcripts were sequenced. Deep immunoSEQ sequencing was applied to naive, central memory and regulatory T cell samples, giving an average of about 3.4 million total reads per sample. Sorted cells were lysed in RLT buffer and RNA was extracted with DNase-treated RNeasy Micro or Mini kits, depending on cell number. To prevent cross-contamination, every cell subset was processed on its own, while patient and healthy donor samples were processed together. Using the immunoSEQ multiplex PCR, TCRB sequences were amplified from cDNA into 87-bp fragments spanning the CDR3 region. The amplicons were sequenced using the Illumina HiSeq platform. In the original analysis: PCR bias was computationally corrected using synthetic template baselines, reads within Hamming distance 2 were collapsed, and singletons that could not be merged were discarded. Reads were aligned to IMGT to assign V, D and J genes, CDR3 length, and insertions or deletions at six rearrangement sites. Within each subset, clonotype counts were normalized to sorted cell number, after which true diversity and Gini coefficients were computed with the tcR R package. The overlap coefficient, calculated on TCRB nucleotide sequences, was used to quantify repertoire sharing. Sourced from immuneACCESS, this table was stored by TCRdb with only in-frame sequences that have V and J called. A share of the clones is absent; for the studies checked, an unresolved V gene accounts for under half, and the remainder has no known explanation. V and J calls and clone size are given by that table; D and trimming were obtained from the DNA. Recorded for this sample are under 200,000 clones; 10% to 13% of them occurred a single time. Roughly 0.5% of the sample rests with the top ten.

Regarding this clone: Its binding antigen is unknown. Base qualities are not provided; no much larger clone lies one nucleotide away.

A single peripheral blood draw of about 116 mL on average was collected from each donor into heparinised tubes. Naive, central memory, regulatory and stem cell-like memory CD4+ T cells were sorted on a BD FACSAria II using a panel including CD45RO, CCR7, CD25, CD127, CD95 and CD27. A purity above 95% was achieved for all sorted populations. PBMCs were isolated immediately by Lymphoprep density gradient centrifugation and stained directly without culture. So that batch effects would be minimized, each experiment stained and sorted samples in pairs, pairing one healthy donor with one patient. This clonotype was sampled from a man in his thirties or forties with type 1 diabetes. The chain links TRBV25-1 with TRBJ2-7, with 7 junctional bases fitting TRBD2. Sequencing was done on a sample of central memory CD4+ T cells from blood. For the CDR3, the sequence is CASSEAGGKYSYEQYF. The sequenced DNA: TGTGCCAGCAGTGAAGCCGGGGGGAAATATTCCTACGAGCAGTACTTC.